Given below is one TCR beta chain in context. The data were taken from a study of blood T cell repertoires in COVID-19. For the study at large: The study drew acute and convalescent COVID-19 samples from the United States, Italy and Spain. PBMCs, B-cell-depleted T cells, or T cells provided the cDNA or gDNA that made up the material.

The method was immunoSEQ multiplex PCR; TCRdb's version includes in-frame clones alone and lacks a portion of them. The repertoire holds hundreds of thousands of clones, with more than 80% as singletons. The CDR3 loop spans 12 amino acids. Germline V gene data show CDR1 as SNHLY and CDR2 as FYNNEI. V lost 7 bases and J lost 7, with 10 bases in between. This receptor was obtained from a young woman who had recovered from COVID-19. The sequenced sample consisted of PBMCs or T cells enriched from blood (not recorded which). The J gene is TRBJ1-4, the V gene TRBV2, with D maybe TRBD1 (6 bases). The CDR3, as DNA: TGTGCCAGCAACAGGGTGACTGAAAAACTGTTTTTT. Translation: CASNRVTEKLFF.